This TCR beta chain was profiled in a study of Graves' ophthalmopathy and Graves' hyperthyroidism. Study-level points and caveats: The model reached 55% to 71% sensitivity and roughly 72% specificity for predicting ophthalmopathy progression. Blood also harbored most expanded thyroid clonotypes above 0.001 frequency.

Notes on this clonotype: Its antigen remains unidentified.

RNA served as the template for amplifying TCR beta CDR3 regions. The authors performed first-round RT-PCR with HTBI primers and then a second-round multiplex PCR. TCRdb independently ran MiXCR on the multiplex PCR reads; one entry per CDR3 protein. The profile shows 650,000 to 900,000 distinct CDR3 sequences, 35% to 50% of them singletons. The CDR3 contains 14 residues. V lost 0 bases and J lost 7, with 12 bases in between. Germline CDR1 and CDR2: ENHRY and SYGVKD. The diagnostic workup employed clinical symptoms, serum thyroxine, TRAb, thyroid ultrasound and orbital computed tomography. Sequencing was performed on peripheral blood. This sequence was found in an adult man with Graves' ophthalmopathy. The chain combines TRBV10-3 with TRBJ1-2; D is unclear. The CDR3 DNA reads TGTGCCATCAGTGAGTCGTCGGTGGCGGGTGGCTACACCTTC. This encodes CAISESSVAGGYTF.